Detailed here is one TCR beta chain. Original processing methods: From reference gene primer amplification, estimates of nucleated cell counts were derived. Clones were sequenced by immunoSEQ multiplex PCR, and TCRdb holds only the in-frame ones, with some missing. D and trimming were read from the DNA, whereas the V and J calls and clone size are those reported in that table. The sample yields about 200,000 clones, 86% seen once. The CDR3 sequence is 13 residues long. Trimming took off 7 bases at V and 5 bases at J, with 15 bases between the two ends. The germline V gene encodes CDR1 SQVTM and CDR2 ANQGSEA. These data belong to a study of blood T cell repertoires in COVID-19. Looking at the study overall: Specimens from acute and convalescent COVID-19 originated in the United States, Italy and Spain. Sources were T cells, B-cell-depleted T cells, or PBMCs; the material itself was cDNA or gDNA.

V gene TRBV29-1 combines with J gene TRBJ1-5; D is undetermined. This TCR derives from a woman aged 70-85 years with acute or convalescent COVID-19. What was sequenced was peripheral blood. The CDR3 nucleotides read TGCAGCGCAACCATGGGCGGGGATCAGCCCCAGCATTTT. Amino acid sequence: CSATMGGDQPQHF. Complete variable domain (other parts from reference TRBV29-1 and TRBJ1-5): SAVISQKPSRDICQRGTSLTIQCQVDSQVTMMFWYRQQPGQSLTLIATANQGSEATYESGFVIDKFPISRPNLTFSTLTVSNMSPEDSSIYLCSATMGGDQPQHFGDGTRLSIL.